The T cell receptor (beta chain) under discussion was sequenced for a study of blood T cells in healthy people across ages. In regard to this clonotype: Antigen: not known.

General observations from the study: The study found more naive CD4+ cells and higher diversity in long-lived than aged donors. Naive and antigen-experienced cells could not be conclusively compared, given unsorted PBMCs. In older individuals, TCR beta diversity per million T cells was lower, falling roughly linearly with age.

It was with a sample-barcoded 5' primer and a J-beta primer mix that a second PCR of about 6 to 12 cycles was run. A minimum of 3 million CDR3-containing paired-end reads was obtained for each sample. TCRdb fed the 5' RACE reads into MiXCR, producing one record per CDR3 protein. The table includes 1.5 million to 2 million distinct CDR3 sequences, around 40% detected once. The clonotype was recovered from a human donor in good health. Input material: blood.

The CDR3 sequence is CASSHPDRDGYTF. The CDR3 nucleotides read TGTGCCAGCAGCCACCCGGACAGGGATGGCTACACCTTC. The chain employs TRBV4-2 and TRBJ1-2, with 8 bases aligning to TRBD1. This CDR3 comprises 13 residues. Germline lookup yields CDR1 LGHNA and CDR2 YNFKEQ. V lost 3 bases, J lost 6 bases, and 3 bases stayed unmatched.